A selection of T cell receptor beta chains follows, all from one sample in a study of blood T cell repertoires in COVID-19. This table comes from immunoSEQ multiplex PCR, and its TCRdb copy is limited to in-frame clones, with some not included. The data hold 250,000 to 350,000 clones, with approximately 85% observed a single time. The specimen was PBMCs or T cells enriched from blood (not recorded which). The source of these receptors is a woman aged 25 to 39 who had recovered from COVID-19. CDR3s include the opening cysteine and the closing phenylalanine or tryptophan. D genes are given only for firm matches. Clone size, where shown, is once, few, many, or a class for clones that have expanded.

j_gene: TRBJ1-1; d_gene: TRBD1; v_gene: TRBV5-1; abundance: NA; CDR3aa: CASSPALNRQGNEAFF; CDR3nt: TGCGCCAGCAGCCCGGCCTTGAACAGACAGGGAAATGAGGCTTTCTTT
j_gene: TRBJ2-5; d_gene: TRBD2; v_gene: TRBV7-2; abundance: NA; CDR3aa: CASSLLLAGGRETQYF; CDR3nt: TGTGCCAGCAGCTTATTACTAGCGGGAGGGCGAGAGACCCAGTACTTC
j_gene: TRBJ1-6; d_gene: NA; v_gene: TRBV6-1; abundance: NA; CDR3aa: CASSEGVDSTQSPPLHF; CDR3nt: TGTGCCAGCAGTGAAGGGGTCGACTCGACCCAAAGTCCACCCCTCCACTTT
j_gene: TRBJ1-2; d_gene: NA; v_gene: TRBV28; abundance: NA; CDR3aa: CASSLNYYGYTF; CDR3nt: TGTGCCAGCAGTTTAAACTACTATGGCTACACCTTC
j_gene: TRBJ1-2; d_gene: NA; v_gene: TRBV29-1; abundance: NA; CDR3aa: CSVESREGKNYGYTF; CDR3nt: TGCAGCGTGGAGAGCAGGGAGGGTAAGAACTATGGCTACACCTTC
j_gene: TRBJ1-5; d_gene: NA; v_gene: TRBV30; abundance: NA; CDR3aa: CAWAIEENQPQHF; CDR3nt: TGTGCCTGGGCTATTGAGGAGAATCAGCCCCAGCATTTT
j_gene: TRBJ1-1; d_gene: NA; v_gene: TRBV11-2; abundance: NA; CDR3aa: CASSRQVGDTEAFF; CDR3nt: TGTGCCAGCAGCCGACAGGTCGGGGACACTGAAGCTTTCTTT
j_gene: TRBJ2-7; d_gene: TRBD1; v_gene: TRBV19; abundance: NA; CDR3aa: CASSLQGATYEQYF; CDR3nt: TGTGCCAGTAGTTTGCAGGGGGCCACCTACGAGCAGTACTTC
j_gene: TRBJ1-5; d_gene: NA; v_gene: TRBV6-5; abundance: NA; CDR3aa: CASSYGGAGGKPQHF; CDR3nt: TGTGCCAGCAGTTACGGAGGGGCAGGCGGAAAGCCCCAGCATTTT
j_gene: TRBJ2-7; d_gene: NA; v_gene: TRBV19; abundance: NA; CDR3aa: CASSATIPVYEQYF; CDR3nt: TGTGCCAGTAGTGCGACTATTCCCGTATACGAGCAGTACTTC
j_gene: TRBJ1-2; d_gene: NA; v_gene: TRBV19; abundance: NA; CDR3aa: CASSITGGWNYGYTF; CDR3nt: TGTGCCAGTAGTATAACGGGGGGCTGGAACTATGGCTACACCTTC
j_gene: TRBJ2-3; d_gene: TRBD2; v_gene: TRBV7-9; abundance: NA; CDR3aa: CASSFRPSGGAYTDTQYF; CDR3nt: TGTGCCAGCAGCTTCCGACCTAGCGGGGGGGCATACACAGATACGCAGTATTTT
j_gene: TRBJ2-3; d_gene: NA; v_gene: TRBV4-3; abundance: NA; CDR3aa: CASSQRHQSGNTDTQYF; CDR3nt: TGCGCCAGCAGCCAACGCCATCAGAGCGGCAACACAGATACGCAGTATTTT
j_gene: TRBJ1-2; d_gene: NA; v_gene: TRBV7-2; abundance: NA; CDR3aa: CASSHNPRPRRNYGYTF; CDR3nt: TGTGCCAGCAGCCATAACCCCCGGCCTCGGAGAAACTATGGCTACACCTTC
j_gene: TRBJ1-2; d_gene: NA; v_gene: TRBV9; abundance: NA; CDR3aa: CASSVAIRQDYGYTF; CDR3nt: TGTGCCAGCAGCGTAGCTATTCGACAGGACTATGGCTACACCTTC
j_gene: TRBJ2-2; d_gene: NA; v_gene: TRBV3-1/TRBV3-2; abundance: NA; CDR3aa: CASSQALANTGELFF; CDR3nt: TGTGCCAGCAGCCAAGCGCTAGCAAACACCGGGGAGCTGTTTTTT
j_gene: TRBJ1-5; d_gene: TRBD1; v_gene: TRBV19; abundance: few; CDR3aa: CASSPRGLNSNQPQHF; CDR3nt: TGTGCCAGTAGCCCTAGGGGGCTAAACAGCAATCAGCCCCAGCATTTT
j_gene: TRBJ1-1; d_gene: NA; v_gene: TRBV19; abundance: NA; CDR3aa: CASSMRGRGKTEAFF; CDR3nt: TGTGCCAGTAGTATGAGGGGCAGGGGAAAGACTGAAGCTTTCTTT
j_gene: TRBJ1-1; d_gene: NA; v_gene: TRBV27; abundance: NA; CDR3aa: CASSLGRGPSAEAFF; CDR3nt: TGTGCCAGCAGTTTGGGGCGGGGCCCGAGCGCTGAAGCTTTCTTT
j_gene: TRBJ2-7; d_gene: NA; v_gene: TRBV24-1; abundance: NA; CDR3aa: CATSPGHKSSYEQYF; CDR3nt: TGTGCCACCTCTCCGGGACATAAGAGCTCCTACGAGCAGTACTTC
j_gene: TRBJ1-3; d_gene: NA; v_gene: TRBV28; abundance: NA; CDR3aa: CASSFGGNTIYF; CDR3nt: TGTGCCAGCAGTTTCGGGGGAAACACCATATATTTT
j_gene: TRBJ2-1; d_gene: NA; v_gene: TRBV7-3; abundance: NA; CDR3aa: CASSMEEYNEQFF; CDR3nt: TGTGCCAGCAGCATGGAGGAGTACAATGAGCAGTTCTTC
j_gene: TRBJ2-3; d_gene: TRBD2; v_gene: TRBV7-6; abundance: NA; CDR3aa: CASARLAGGPEDTQYF; CDR3nt: TGTGCCAGCGCAAGGCTAGCGGGAGGGCCGGAAGATACGCAGTATTTT
j_gene: TRBJ1-2; d_gene: NA; v_gene: TRBV4-3; abundance: NA; CDR3aa: CASSPHLGGLTYGYTF; CDR3nt: TGCGCCAGCAGCCCTCACTTGGGAGGTTTAACCTATGGCTACACCTTC
j_gene: TRBJ1-1; d_gene: NA; v_gene: TRBV19; abundance: once; CDR3aa: CASASGGYTEAFF; CDR3nt: TGTGCCAGTGCCTCGGGGGGCTACACTGAAGCTTTCTTT
j_gene: TRBJ1-1; d_gene: NA; v_gene: TRBV20-1; abundance: NA; CDR3aa: CSARDRTEAFF; CDR3nt: TGCAGTGCCCGGGATAGGACTGAAGCTTTCTTT
j_gene: TRBJ1-1; d_gene: TRBD1; v_gene: TRBV12-3/TRBV12-4; abundance: NA; CDR3aa: CASGNRQGEGAFF; CDR3nt: TGTGCCAGCGGAAACCGACAGGGGGAGGGAGCTTTCTTT
j_gene: TRBJ1-5; d_gene: NA; v_gene: TRBV7-2; abundance: NA; CDR3aa: CASTKTGQPQHF; CDR3nt: TGTGCCAGCACCAAGACGGGGCAGCCCCAGCATTTT
j_gene: TRBJ1-2; d_gene: TRBD1; v_gene: TRBV15; abundance: NA; CDR3aa: CATSGLAGGAANYGYTF; CDR3nt: TGTGCCACCAGCGGATTGGCAGGGGGAGCAGCTAACTATGGCTACACCTTC
j_gene: TRBJ2-1; d_gene: TRBD1; v_gene: TRBV4-3; abundance: NA; CDR3aa: CASSQEVPRTGHNEQFF; CDR3nt: TGCGCCAGCAGCCAAGAAGTCCCTCGGACAGGACACAATGAGCAGTTCTTC
j_gene: TRBJ2-7; d_gene: TRBD1; v_gene: TRBV2; abundance: NA; CDR3aa: CASSGRQGHRSGYEQYF; CDR3nt: TGTGCCAGCAGTGGCAGACAGGGCCATCGTTCGGGTTACGAGCAGTACTTC
j_gene: TRBJ1-2; d_gene: NA; v_gene: TRBV27; abundance: NA; CDR3aa: CASSPPGETYGYTF; CDR3nt: TGTGCCAGCAGCCCCCCCGGGGAGACCTATGGCTACACCTTC
j_gene: TRBJ1-2; d_gene: NA; v_gene: TRBV7-6; abundance: once; CDR3aa: CASSLGAFTGEKAYGYTF; CDR3nt: TGTGCCAGCAGCTTAGGCGCTTTCACGGGGGAGAAGGCCTATGGCTACACCTTC
j_gene: TRBJ2-5; d_gene: TRBD2; v_gene: TRBV12-3/TRBV12-4; abundance: NA; CDR3aa: CASSFRGEETQYF; CDR3nt: TGTGCCAGCAGTTTTCGGGGGGAAGAGACCCAGTACTTC
j_gene: TRBJ2-1; d_gene: NA; v_gene: TRBV9; abundance: NA; CDR3aa: CASSRGLFNEQFF; CDR3nt: TGTGCCAGCAGCAGAGGTCTCTTTAATGAGCAGTTCTTC
j_gene: TRBJ1-5; d_gene: NA; v_gene: TRBV29-1; abundance: NA; CDR3aa: CSVGAGINQPQHF; CDR3nt: TGCAGCGTTGGGGCAGGCATCAATCAGCCCCAGCATTTT
j_gene: TRBJ2-4; d_gene: NA; v_gene: TRBV27; abundance: NA; CDR3aa: CASSFVGVDKNIQYF; CDR3nt: TGTGCCAGCAGTTTTGTAGGGGTTGACAAAAACATTCAGTACTTC
j_gene: TRBJ2-3; d_gene: NA; v_gene: TRBV7-2; abundance: NA; CDR3aa: CASSSRRSTDTQYF; CDR3nt: TGTGCCAGCAGCTCGAGAAGAAGCACAGATACGCAGTATTTT